Shown below are 24 T cell receptor beta chains from a single sample sequenced in a study of T cell responses to AZD1222 COVID-19 vaccine. Profiled with immunoSEQ multiplex PCR; TCRdb holds only in-frame clones, not every one. The sample carries about 170,000 clones, around nine tenths recorded once. Sequencing was performed on peripheral blood, taken on day 0 of AZD1222 vaccination. These receptors came from an adult in good health.

This chain links TRBV6-4 with TRBJ2-7; D could derive from TRBD1 or TRBD2 (5 bases each). The CDR3 is 22 amino acids. Trimming took off 0 bases at V and 3 bases at J, with 33 bases between the two ends. CDR1 and CDR2 (germline): MRHNA, SNTAGT. The CDR3 protein is CASSDSRERGVVSWLAVYEQYF. CDR3 bases: TGTGCCAGCAGTGACTCGAGGGAAAGGGGCGTGGTGTCGTGGCTAGCCGTCTACGAGCAGTACTTC.

The chain joins TRBV5-1 to TRBJ2-2; tentatively, D is TRBD2 (6 bases). Trimming removed 0 bases from V and 4 bases from J, with 16 bases in between. There are 17 residues in the CDR3. Per germline, CDR1 SGHRS and CDR2 YFSETQ. CDR3 DNA: TGCGCCAGCAGCTTGGGCATCGGACTACGGGGCACCGGGGAGCTGTTTTTT. This translates into CASSLGIGLRGTGELFF. The variable domain in full, with the rest retrieved from reference TRBV5-1 and TRBJ2-2, is KAGVTQTPRYLIKTRGQQVTLSCSPISGHRSVSWYQQTPGQGLQFLFEYFSETQRNKGNFPGRFSGRQFSNSRSEMNVSTLELGDSALYLCASSLGIGLRGTGELFFGEGSRLTVL.

The gene calls are TRBV6-5 and TRBJ1-4, with D possibly being TRBD1 (5 bases). Trimming shortened V by 7 bases and J by 8 bases, and 14 bases separated the two germline ends. Germline V CDR1 and CDR2: MNHEY, SVGAGI. The CDR3 spans 13 residues. The CDR3 sequence is CASTRRGAEKLFF. CDR3 sequence (DNA): TGTGCCAGCACAAGAAGAGGGGCCGAAAAACTGTTTTTT.

CDR3 nucleotides: TGTGCCAGCAGCACCCAGGTTGGGTACGAGCAGTACTTC. It encodes CASSTQVGYEQYF. The genes are TRBV5-4 and TRBJ2-7; D is unclear. Between the trimmed V and J ends, which lost 4 bases and 4 bases, there was a span of 12 bases. Per the germline V gene, CDR1 is SGHNT and CDR2 is YYREEE (reference sequence). The CDR3 runs 13 residues.

The V gene is TRBV12-3 or TRBV12-4, the J gene TRBJ1-5; D is undetermined. Trimming removed 3 bases at V and 5 bases at J, with 5 bases between. CDR3 length: 12 residues. The CDR3 DNA is TGTGCCAGCAGTTTTGGCGATCAGCCCCAGCATTTT. This encodes CASSFGDQPQHF.

V gene TRBV5-1 combines with J gene TRBJ2-7, with D possibly matching TRBD2 (6 bases). With 0 bases removed from V and 3 bases from J, the gap between germline ends came to 10 bases. CDR1 and CDR2 from the germline V gene are SGHRS and YFSETQ. CDR3 length: 14 amino acids. CDR3 nucleotide sequence: TGCGCCAGCAGCTTGGACGGGAGAGGCTACGAGCAGTACTTC. Translation gives CASSLDGRGYEQYF.

This sequence joins TRBV5-4 and TRBJ2-7; 7 bases fit TRBD2. This CDR3 has 13 amino acids. The J segment lost 4 bases and the V segment lost 4 bases, leaving 5 bases of the junction unmatched. Germline lookup yields CDR1 SGHNT and CDR2 YYREEE (reference sequence). CDR3 loop: CASSPGRSYEQYF. The CDR3 DNA sequence: TGTGCCAGCAGCCCCGGGAGGTCGTACGAGCAGTACTTC.

V gene TRBV6-5 combines with J gene TRBJ1-1; a possible D gene is TRBD1 (6 bases). The CDR3 is 11 residues long. V gave up 7 bases and J gave up 6 bases, with 9 bases separating them. The V gene's germline CDR1 is MNHEY and CDR2 SVGAGI. CDR3: CASNEGAEAFF. The CDR3 region has the DNA TGTGCCAGCAACGAGGGGGCTGAAGCTTTCTTT.

V gene TRBV5-1 combines with J gene TRBJ2-6, with 9 bases matching TRBD1. V lost 4 bases and J lost 2; bases outside the gene matches: 4. CDR1 is SGHRS and CDR2 is YFSETQ in the germline V gene. The CDR3 runs 16 residues. This chain's CDR3 is CASSLTGGAGANVLTF. The CDR3 nucleotides read TGCGCCAGCAGCCTGACAGGGGGGGCTGGGGCCAACGTCCTGACTTTC. The entire variable domain, with the rest obtained from reference TRBV5-1 and TRBJ2-6, is as follows: KAGVTQTPRYLIKTRGQQVTLSCSPISGHRSVSWYQQTPGQGLQFLFEYFSETQRNKGNFPGRFSGRQFSNSRSEMNVSTLELGDSALYLCASSLTGGAGANVLTFGAGSRLTVL.

The CDR3 is CASSLAVTGGSYEQYF. The CDR3 nucleotides read TGCGCCAGCAGCTTGGCCGTGACAGGGGGGTCCTACGAGCAGTACTTC. The chain combines TRBV5-1 with TRBJ2-7; TRBD1 aligns across 9 bases. CDR1 is SGHRS and CDR2 is YFSETQ in the germline V gene. This CDR3 region has 16 residues. With 0 bases clipped from V and 1 base from J, the junction kept 5 bases outside the gene matches. The full variable domain, completed using reference TRBV5-1 and TRBJ2-7, is KAGVTQTPRYLIKTRGQQVTLSCSPISGHRSVSWYQQTPGQGLQFLFEYFSETQRNKGNFPGRFSGRQFSNSRSEMNVSTLELGDSALYLCASSLAVTGGSYEQYFGPGTRLTVT.

The chain is built from TRBV13 and TRBJ2-7; D might be TRBD1 (6 bases). The V and J ends lost 5 bases and 3 bases respectively, with 11 bases between them. CDR3 length equals 13 residues. The germline gives CDR1 PRHDT, CDR2 FYEKMQ (reference sequence). The CDR3, as DNA: TGTGCCAGCAGCGCACAGGGTATCTACGAGCAGTACTTC. This codes for CASSAQGIYEQYF.

This clone has more than one count but fewer than ten. This sequence joins TRBV9 and TRBJ1-6, with no clear D. CDR3 length: 18 residues. Germline CDR1 and CDR2: SGDLS and YYNGEE. Trimming shortened V by 4 bases and J by 7 bases, and 24 bases separated the two germline ends. This CDR3 reads CASSSGPPGMIGNSPLHF. In nucleotides, the CDR3 is TGTGCCAGCAGCTCAGGACCGCCGGGAATGATTGGGAATTCACCCCTCCACTTT.

The genes are TRBV7-6 and TRBJ2-2; the D gene is possibly TRBD1 (5 bases). CDR1 and CDR2 (germline): SGHVS, FNYEAQ. V lost 4 bases, J lost 6 bases, and 12 bases lay in between. The CDR3 totals 14 residues. CDR3 sequence: CASSSDQGSGELFF. CDR3 DNA sequence: TGTGCCAGCAGCTCCGATCAGGGTTCCGGGGAGCTGTTTTTT. Full variable domain (outside the CDR3, taken from reference TRBV7-6 and TRBJ2-2): GAGVSQSPRYKVTKRGQDVALRCDPISGHVSLYWYRQALGQGPEFLTYFNYEAQQDKSGLPNDRFSAERPEGSISTLTIQRTEQRDSAMYRCASSSDQGSGELFFGEGSRLTVL.

The gene calls are TRBV27 and TRBJ1-6, with D tentatively TRBD1 (5 bases). The germline V gene encodes CDR1 MNHEY and CDR2 SMNVEV (reference sequence). The CDR3 spans 15 residues. With 7 bases removed from V and 5 bases from J, the gap between germline ends came to 15 bases. The CDR3 DNA is TGTGCCAGCATGGAGCGGGCAGGGAATAATTCACCCCTCCACTTT. Translating it yields CASMERAGNNSPLHF.

The rearrangement links TRBV30 to TRBJ2-7; D may correspond to TRBD1 or TRBD2 (5 bases each). With 3 bases removed from V and 2 bases from J, the gap between germline ends came to 14 bases. Germline CDR1 is GTSNPN and CDR2 is SVGIG (reference sequence). The CDR3 has 14 amino acids. The DNA of the CDR3 is TGTGCCTGGAGCCGACGAGGGACGGCCTACGAGCAGTACTTC. This translates into CAWSRRGTAYEQYF.

The V call is TRBV6-1, the J call TRBJ1-2, with D possibly TRBD1 on 6 matching bases. The CDR3 runs to 17 residues. Germline V gives CDR1 MNHNS, CDR2 SASEGT. Trimming removed 4 bases from V and 2 bases from J, with 20 bases in between. The CDR3: CASSGTPRDIANYGYTF. The CDR3 region has the DNA TGTGCCAGCAGTGGTACACCCCGGGACATCGCCAACTATGGCTACACCTTC.

This clone was counted a single time. This chain joins TRBV6-2 or TRBV6-3 and TRBJ2-7, with TRBD1 as a possible D gene (6 bases). This CDR3 is built from 14 residues. V was trimmed by 5 bases and J by 4 bases, leaving 15 bases between them. Germline-derived CDR1 and CDR2 are MNHEY and SVGEGT. The CDR3 sequence: CASSKQGSKYEQYF. CDR3 DNA: TGTGCCAGCAGTAAACAGGGATCAAAATACGAGCAGTACTTC.

The CDR3 nucleotides read TGTGCCAGCAGCACAGGGGACAGGGCAAATTCGGGCTATGGCTACACCTTC. This gives the protein CASSTGDRANSGYGYTF. This chain joins TRBV27 and TRBJ1-2, with 9 bases identical to TRBD1. This CDR3 contains 17 residues. Unmatched junction bases numbered 15, after V lost 6 bases and J lost 4 bases. CDR1 and CDR2 from the germline V gene are MNHEY and SMNVEV (reference sequence).

The rearrangement uses TRBV5-8 and TRBJ1-1; D gene unclear. This CDR3 comprises 15 residues. Deletions cut 0 bases from V and 1 base from J, with 10 bases between. Germline CDR1 reads SGHTS; CDR2 reads YDEGEE. Here the CDR3 reads CASSLGAGWNTEAFF. The CDR3 nucleotides are TGTGCCAGCAGCTTGGGAGCGGGTTGGAACACTGAAGCTTTCTTT.

The CDR3 region has the DNA TGTGCCAGCAGTGGACCTAGGAACACTGAAGCTTTCTTT. Its translation is CASSGPRNTEAFF. J is TRBJ1-1 and V is TRBV2; D is undetermined. This CDR3 region has 13 residues. Germline CDR1 SNHLY, CDR2 FYNNEI. Trimming took 4 bases from V and 1 from J, leaving 7 bases between them.

Only a few counts were recorded for this clone. This sequence joins TRBV9 and TRBJ1-1; D perhaps matches TRBD1 (5 bases). The CDR3 length is 17 residues. V dropped 0 bases and J dropped 2 bases, with 17 bases sitting between them. Germline loops: CDR1 SGDLS, CDR2 YYNGEE. CDR3 nucleotide sequence: TGTGCCAGCAGCGTAGATCCCCCAGGGATGATCAACACTGAAGCTTTCTTT. Amino acids: CASSVDPPGMINTEAFF.

The J gene is TRBJ1-5, the V gene TRBV30; D ambiguous. CDR3 size: 13 residues. Trimming took 2 bases from V and 4 from J, leaving 9 bases between them. The germline CDR1 and CDR2 sequences are GTSNPN and SVGIG (reference sequence). This CDR3 is CAWSHDMNQPQHF. The CDR3 nucleotides are TGTGCCTGGAGTCATGACATGAATCAGCCCCAGCATTTT.

V gene TRBV2 combines with J gene TRBJ2-5; 9 bases fit TRBD2. V dropped 6 bases and J dropped 5; count of bases not matched to a gene: 4. There are 13 residues in the CDR3. CDR1 is SNHLY, CDR2 FYNNEI, per germline. For the CDR3, the DNA is TGTGCCAGCAGAATAGCGGGAGTTGAGACCCAGTACTTC. This codes for CASRIAGVETQYF.

The V gene is TRBV28, the J gene TRBJ1-4; D is perhaps TRBD1 (5 bases). The CDR3 has 17 residues. V was cut by 4 bases and J by 7 bases, with 22 bases left in between. The germline V gene encodes CDR1 MDHEN and CDR2 SYDVKM. The CDR3 reads CASSSGNEGNSFEKLFF. The CDR3 bases are TGTGCCAGCAGTTCCGGGAATGAGGGGAATAGTTTTGAAAAACTGTTTTTT.